This T cell receptor (beta chain) originates from a study of radiation and T cells in renal cell carcinoma. Broader study findings: In blood, top tumor clones expanded by 2 weeks, shrinking by 4.

Time point: baseline pretreatment blood. The treatment: 15 Gy SBRT to primary tumor, nephrectomy 4 weeks later. This CDR3 spans 16 amino acids. With 1 base clipped from V and 0 bases from J, the junction kept 6 bases outside the gene matches. Germline CDR1 reads MGHDK; CDR2 reads SYGVNS. Sequencing was performed with immunoSEQ multiplex PCR; in TCRdb, only in-frame clones are kept and a portion is missing. The table lists 100,000 to 150,000 clones, roughly 80% of them singletons. In regard to this clone: What it binds is not known.

The genes are TRBV25-1 and TRBJ2-7; 7 bases are a match to TRBD1. The starting material was blood, obtained from a patient whose treatment included radiotherapy and nephrectomy. This receptor was obtained from a woman between 55 and 75 years old with renal cell carcinoma. As DNA, the CDR3 is TGTGCCAGCAGTGAATCCAGGGGGTTGAGCTCCTACGAGCAGTACTTC. This codes for CASSESRGLSSYEQYF.